Listed below are T cell receptor beta chains from one sample, sequenced in a study of preoperative IRX-2 immunotherapy in early breast cancer. This table comes from immunoSEQ multiplex PCR, and its TCRdb copy is limited to in-frame clones, with some not included. Of roughly 840 clones listed, about 70% are singletons. The specimen was tumor tissue, collected after IRX-2 immunotherapy. All receptors derive from a human donor with breast cancer. The CDR3 runs from the conserved cysteine through the conserved F or W. The D gene is left open where the match is weak. Clone size is given for some rows only: seen once, a few or many times, or a class if the clone is expanded.

clone_size j_call v_call d_call cdr3_nt cdr3_aa
once TRBJ1-1 TRBV10-3 NA TGTGCCATCAGTGAGTCGGGACACGCACGGGTTAAAGCTTTCTTT CAISESGHARVKAFF
NA TRBJ2-2 TRBV28 TRBD2 TGTGCCAGCAGTTTATTCGGACTAGCGGTTGACACCGGGGAGCTGTTTTTT CASSLFGLAVDTGELFF
NA TRBJ2-2 TRBV11-3 NA TGTGCCAGCAGCTCGGGACGCACGAACACCGGGGAGCTGTTTTTT CASSSGRTNTGELFF
NA TRBJ2-1 TRBV18 NA TGTGCCAGCTCACCACCGATAGGGAAGCAGTTCTTC CASSPPIGKQFF
NA TRBJ1-1 TRBV11-3 NA TGTGCCAGCAGCTGGAGAGCTGTGAACACTGAAGCTTTCTTT CASSWRAVNTEAFF
NA TRBJ1-1 TRBV7-2 NA TGTGCCAGCAGCTTAAGCATGAACACTGAAGCTTTCTTT CASSLSMNTEAFF
NA TRBJ2-3 TRBV18 NA TGTGCCAGCTCAAGGAGGGCAGGTGGAAGGTGGGCCGGCGCAGATACGCAGTATTTT CASSRRAGGRWAGADTQYF
NA TRBJ2-6 TRBV15 NA TGTGCCACCAGCCGCTCTAGGGGGGCCTCTGGGGCCAACGTCCTGACTTTC CATSRSRGASGANVLTF
NA TRBJ1-4 TRBV4-1 NA TGCGCCAGCAGCCAATTCCCCCAGGTGGAAGAAAAACTGTTTTTT CASSQFPQVEEKLFF
NA TRBJ2-7 TRBV10-2 TRBD1 TGCGCCAGCAGTACAACCGGGACAGGGAGTAAGTACGAGCAGTACTTC CASSTTGTGSKYEQYF
NA TRBJ2-5 TRBV11-3 TRBD2 TGTGCCAGCAGCCAACTAATAGCGGGTCCAGAGACCCAGTACTTC CASSQLIAGPETQYF
NA TRBJ1-1 TRBV6-8 NA TGTGCCAGCAGTTACTTGAGGGCGGGGGGTGACACTGAAGCTTTCTTT CASSYLRAGGDTEAFF
once TRBJ2-3 TRBV6-8 TRBD2 TGTGCCAGCAGCCACCAACTAGCGGGGTTCACAGATACGCAGTATTTT CASSHQLAGFTDTQYF
NA TRBJ2-7 TRBV23-1 TRBD2 TGCGCCAGCAGCTCGGGGGGAGCTTACGAGCAGTACTTC CASSSGGAYEQYF
NA TRBJ2-1 TRBV6-8 NA TGTGCCAGCAGACCCGGGGCCAGCTCCTACAATGAGCAGTTCTTC CASRPGASSYNEQFF
NA TRBJ2-1 TRBV6-7 TRBD2 TGTGCCAGCAGTGAAGGCGGGAGGTCCTACAATGAGCAGTTCTTC CASSEGGRSYNEQFF
few TRBJ2-2 TRBV29-1 TRBD2 TGCAGCGTTGAGCCTCGCGGGAGAACCGGGGAGCTGTTTTTT CSVEPRGRTGELFF
once TRBJ2-1 TRBV11-3 TRBD2 TGTGCCAGCAGCTTTAGCGGGAGCTCCTACAATGAGCAGTTCTTC CASSFSGSSYNEQFF
NA TRBJ2-1 TRBV29-1 TRBD2 TGCAGCGTTGCCGGACTAGCGGGGGGCCAGGAGCAGTTCTTC CSVAGLAGGQEQFF
once TRBJ1-2 TRBV18 NA TGTGCCAGCTCACCGGGGGGGATTAACTATGGCTACACCTTC CASSPGGINYGYTF
NA TRBJ2-4 TRBV6-8 NA TGTGCCAGCAGTTACCCCGGGATCCTAGCCAAAAACATTCAGTACTTC CASSYPGILAKNIQYF
NA TRBJ2-3 TRBV11-3 TRBD2 TGTGCCAGCAGCATGACTAGCGGGGGGGCAAGAGATACGCAGTATTTT CASSMTSGGARDTQYF
NA TRBJ2-3 TRBV11-3 TRBD2 TGTGCCAGCAGCCAAGCGGAAACTAGCGGGGGTGTGGCAGATACGCAGTATTTT CASSQAETSGGVADTQYF
NA TRBJ2-7 TRBV15 TRBD1 TGTGCCACCAGGGACGCCCTGGGACAGGGAATGTACGAGCAGTACTTC CATRDALGQGMYEQYF
NA TRBJ2-1 TRBV11-3 TRBD2 TGTGCCAGCAGGCTAGCGGGAGGGTTAAGTGAGCAGTTCTTC CASRLAGGLSEQFF
NA TRBJ1-1 TRBV11-3 TRBD1 TGTGCCAGCAGCCAAACCCCCGGTCTCCAGGGGGCTTCTGAAGCTTTCTTT CASSQTPGLQGASEAFF
NA TRBJ2-3 TRBV6-8 TRBD2 TGTGCCAGCAGAGTCCGGGGGGGCACAGATACGCAGTATTTT CASRVRGGTDTQYF
NA TRBJ1-2 TRBV28 NA TGTGCCAGCAGGGGGGGCAACTATGGCTACACCTTC CASRGGNYGYTF
NA TRBJ2-7 TRBV6-8 NA TGTGCCAGCTCCCGGACATCCCTCGAGCAGTACTTC CASSRTSLEQYF
NA TRBJ1-1 TRBV11-3 NA TGTGCCAGCAGCTCAGGAACGGGCATGAACACTGAAGCTTTCTTT CASSSGTGMNTEAFF
few TRBJ1-4 TRBV28 NA TGTGCCAGCAGTTCTCAACCGACCAGGGACTTGGTTGAAAAACTGTTTTTT CASSSQPTRDLVEKLFF
few TRBJ1-1 TRBV18 NA TGTGCCAGCTCACCTTCAGGGACGGAAGCTTTCTTT CASSPSGTEAFF
NA TRBJ2-2 TRBV5-1 NA TGCGCCAGCAGCTTGGGACACCGGGACCCGGACACCGGGGAGCTGTTTTTT CASSLGHRDPDTGELFF
once TRBJ2-7 TRBV6-8 TRBD2 TGTGCCAGCAGTTACTCGACGTTCGGAGTAAGCGGGGGGGATAACGAGCAGTACTTC CASSYSTFGVSGGDNEQYF
few TRBJ1-5 TRBV28 NA TGTGCCAGCAGTTTAGATTCTAAGCCCCAGCATTTT CASSLDSKPQHF
NA TRBJ2-2 TRBV25-1 NA TGTGCCAGCAGAAAAACTTCGAACACCGGGGAGCTGTTTTTT CASRKTSNTGELFF
hyperexpanded TRBJ1-4 TRBV11-3 TRBD1 TGTGCCAGCAGCTTCGGGACAGCGGAAGAAAAACTGTTTTTT CASSFGTAEEKLFF
NA TRBJ2-7 TRBV27 TRBD2 TGTGCCAGCACGCGGGGGGGAGGGAACGAGCAGTACTTC CASTRGGGNEQYF
NA TRBJ1-2 TRBV6-8 NA TGTGCCAGCAGCTATGGGACCGCTCGTACGAGCTATGGCTACACCTTC CASSYGTARTSYGYTF
NA TRBJ2-5 TRBV18 NA TGTGCCAGCTCACCTTCCACGGGGGGCTCTTTGGGAGAGACCCAGTACTTC CASSPSTGGSLGETQYF
NA TRBJ2-7 TRBV30 NA TGTGCCTGGAGTTATGGCGGCCCCTACGAGCAGTACTTC CAWSYGGPYEQYF
NA TRBJ2-3 TRBV6-8 NA TGTGCCAGCAGTCCTAGCACAGATACGCAGTATTTT CASSPSTDTQYF
NA TRBJ2-7 TRBV7-4 TRBD2 TGTGCCTCCCGGCCAGCGGGAGCGTACGAGCAGTACTTC CASRPAGAYEQYF
NA TRBJ2-3 TRBV29-1 NA TGCAGCGTTGATATTGGAACAGATACGCAGTATTTT CSVDIGTDTQYF
few TRBJ1-4 TRBV6-8 NA TGTGCCAGCACCTCGCGGATAAATGAAAAACTGTTTTTT CASTSRINEKLFF